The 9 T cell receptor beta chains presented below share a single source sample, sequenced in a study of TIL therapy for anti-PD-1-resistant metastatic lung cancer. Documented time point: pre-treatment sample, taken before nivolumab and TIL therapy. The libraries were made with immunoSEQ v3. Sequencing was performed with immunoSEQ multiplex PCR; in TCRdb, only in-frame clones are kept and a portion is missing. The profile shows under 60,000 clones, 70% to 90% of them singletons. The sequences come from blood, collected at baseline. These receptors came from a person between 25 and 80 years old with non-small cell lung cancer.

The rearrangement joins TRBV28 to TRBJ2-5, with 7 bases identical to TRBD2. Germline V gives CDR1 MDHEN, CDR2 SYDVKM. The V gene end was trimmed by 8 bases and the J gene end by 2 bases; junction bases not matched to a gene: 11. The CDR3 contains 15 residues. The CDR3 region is CASRLAGVGQETQYF. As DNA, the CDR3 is TGTGCCAGCCGTCTGGCGGGGGTGGGACAAGAGACCCAGTACTTC.

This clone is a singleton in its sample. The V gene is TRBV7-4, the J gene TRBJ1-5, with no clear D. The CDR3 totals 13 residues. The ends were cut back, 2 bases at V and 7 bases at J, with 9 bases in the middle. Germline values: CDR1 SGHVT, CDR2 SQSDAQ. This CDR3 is CASSLREYQPQHF. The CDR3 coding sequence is TGTGCCAGCAGCTTACGCGAGTACCAGCCCCAGCATTTT.

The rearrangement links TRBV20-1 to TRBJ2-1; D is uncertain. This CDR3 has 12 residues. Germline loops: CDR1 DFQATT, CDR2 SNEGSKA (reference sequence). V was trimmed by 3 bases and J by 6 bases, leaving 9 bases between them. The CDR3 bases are TGCAGTGCTAGTCATCGAACCAATGAGCAGTTCTTC. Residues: CSASHRTNEQFF.

The DNA for the CDR3 is TGTGCCAGCAGTTTAAATCGGAACACCGGGGAGCTGTTTTTT. Its protein is CASSLNRNTGELFF. This chain connects TRBV28 to TRBJ2-2; D remains ambiguous. Trimming stripped 2 bases from V and 1 base from J, with 5 bases between. The germline gives CDR1 MDHEN, CDR2 SYDVKM. The length of the CDR3 is 14 residues.

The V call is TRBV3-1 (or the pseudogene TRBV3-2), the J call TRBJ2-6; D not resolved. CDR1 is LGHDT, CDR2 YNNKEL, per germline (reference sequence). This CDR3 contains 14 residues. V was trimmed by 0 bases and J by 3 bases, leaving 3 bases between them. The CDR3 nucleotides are TGTGCCAGCAGCCAAGATTTTGGGGCCAACGTCCTGACTTTC. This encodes CASSQDFGANVLTF.

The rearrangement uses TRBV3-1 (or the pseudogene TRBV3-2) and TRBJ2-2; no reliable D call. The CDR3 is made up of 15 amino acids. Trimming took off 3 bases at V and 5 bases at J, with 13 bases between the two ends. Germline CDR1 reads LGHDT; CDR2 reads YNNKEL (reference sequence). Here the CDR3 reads CASSHRVFVTGELFF. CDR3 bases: TGTGCCAGCAGCCATCGGGTGTTTGTTACCGGGGAGCTGTTTTTT.

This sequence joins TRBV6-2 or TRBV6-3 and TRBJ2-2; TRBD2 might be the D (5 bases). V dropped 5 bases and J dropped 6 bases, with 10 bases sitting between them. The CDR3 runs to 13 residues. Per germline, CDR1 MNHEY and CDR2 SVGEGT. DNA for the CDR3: TGTGCCAGCAGTCCAGGAGGCGCCGGGGAGCTGTTTTTT. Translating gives CASSPGGAGELFF.

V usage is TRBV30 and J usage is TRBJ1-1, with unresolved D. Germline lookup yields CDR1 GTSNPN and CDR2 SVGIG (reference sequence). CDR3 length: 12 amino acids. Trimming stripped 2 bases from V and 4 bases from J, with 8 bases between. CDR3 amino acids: CAWSRWATEAFF. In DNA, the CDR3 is TGTGCCTGGAGTAGATGGGCCACTGAAGCTTTCTTT.

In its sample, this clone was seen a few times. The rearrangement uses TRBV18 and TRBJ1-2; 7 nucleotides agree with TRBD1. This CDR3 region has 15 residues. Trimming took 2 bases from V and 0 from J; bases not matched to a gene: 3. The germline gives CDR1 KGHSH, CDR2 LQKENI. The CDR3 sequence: CASSPVTGANYGYTF. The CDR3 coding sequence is TGTGCCAGCTCACCAGTAACAGGGGCTAACTATGGCTACACCTTC.